These 2 T cell receptor beta chains originate from one sample sequenced in a study of blood T cell repertoires in COVID-19. The repertoire was sequenced with immunoSEQ multiplex PCR; TCRdb's copy has only in-frame clones and lacks some. The sample has about 98,000 clones, 87% seen once. Material: peripheral blood. The receptor source for this set is a woman aged 50 to 60 with COVID-19, enrolled during active disease.

This rearrangement joins TRBV7-9 to TRBJ1-2; D might be TRBD1 (6 bases). V dropped 3 bases and J dropped 4 bases, with 9 bases sitting between them. The V gene's germline CDR1 is SEHNR and CDR2 FQNEAQ (reference sequence). This CDR3 contains 13 residues. CDR3 bases: TGTGCCAGCAGCTTCGAGGGGGTCTATGGCTACACCTTC. Translating gives CASSFEGVYGYTF.

The chain uses TRBV5-1 and TRBJ2-7, with D maybe TRBD2 (5 bases). This CDR3 comprises 11 residues. From germline, CDR1 is SGHRS and CDR2 YFSETQ. Trimming took 4 bases from V and 4 from J, leaving 6 bases between them. The CDR3 coding sequence is TGCGCCAGCAGCCCGGGATACGAGCAGTACTTC. This codes for CASSPGYEQYF.